Listed below are T cell receptor beta chains from one sample, sequenced in a study of CD8 T cells in Susac syndrome. TCRdb re-called the immunoSEQ multiplex PCR reads with MiXCR, one entry per CDR3 protein. The table lists roughly 400,000 distinct CDR3 sequences, 85% of them singletons. The material sequenced was CD8+ T cells from PBMCs. All receptors come from a human donor with multiple sclerosis. Both conserved end residues are part of each CDR3. D genes are given only for firm matches. Size is stated for part of the rows, as once, few or many counts, or as a class when the clone is expanded.

CDR3 length: 15
V gene: TRBV27
J gene: TRBJ1-1
D gene: -
clone size: -
CDR3 DNA: TGTGCCAGCAGTCACATCCCGGACAGGAACACTGAAGCTTTCTTT
CDR3 protein: CASSHIPDRNTEAFF

CDR3 length: 16
V gene: TRBV28
J gene: TRBJ2-1
D gene: -
clone size: once
CDR3 DNA: TGTGCCAGCAGACCGAGGGAGACAGATCTGAACAATGAGCAGTTCTTC
CDR3 protein: CASRPRETDLNNEQFF

CDR3 length: 15
V gene: TRBV27
J gene: TRBJ2-7
D gene: -
clone size: -
CDR3 DNA: TGTGCCAGCAGTTTCCTCGGACAGCTACCCCACGAGCAGTACTTC
CDR3 protein: CASSFLGQLPHEQYF

CDR3 length: 13
V gene: TRBV6-1
J gene: TRBJ2-7
D gene: TRBD2
clone size: -
CDR3 DNA: TGTGCCACCTCAGCGGGGGGCTCCTACGAGCAGTACTTC
CDR3 protein: CATSAGGSYEQYF

CDR3 length: 20
V gene: TRBV14
J gene: TRBJ2-2
D gene: -
clone size: -
CDR3 DNA: TGTGCCAGCAGCCCGCCCGACAGCCCTCTGCCTGGCGCGAACACCGGGGAGCTGTTTTTT
CDR3 protein: CASSPPDSPLPGANTGELFF

CDR3 length: 15
V gene: TRBV4-1
J gene: TRBJ2-2
D gene: TRBD1
clone size: -
CDR3 DNA: TGCGCCAGTGCCGGGGCAGGGGGCTTCACCGGGGAGCTGTTTTTT
CDR3 protein: CASAGAGGFTGELFF

CDR3 length: 19
V gene: TRBV12-2
J gene: TRBJ2-1
D gene: -
clone size: once
CDR3 DNA: TGTGCAAGTCGCTTAGCGAAGATAGCTAGCGGGAGCTCCTACAATGAGCAGTTCTTC
CDR3 protein: CASRLAKIASGSSYNEQFF

CDR3 length: 14
V gene: TRBV29-1
J gene: TRBJ2-7
D gene: -
clone size: -
CDR3 DNA: TGCAGCGTTGAAGATCGGGGGGCCCCCTACGAGCAGTACTTC
CDR3 protein: CSVEDRGAPYEQYF

CDR3 length: 14
V gene: TRBV6-1
J gene: TRBJ2-5
D gene: -
clone size: -
CDR3 DNA: TGTGCCAGCAGTGAATTTGAGGGGCAGGAGACCCAGTACTTC
CDR3 protein: CASSEFEGQETQYF

CDR3 length: 15
V gene: TRBV4-1
J gene: TRBJ2-1
D gene: TRBD1
clone size: -
CDR3 DNA: TGCGCCAGCAGCCAAGGGACAGGGGCCTACAATGAGCAGTTCTTC
CDR3 protein: CASSQGTGAYNEQFF

CDR3 length: 16
V gene: TRBV2
J gene: TRBJ1-1
D gene: -
clone size: once
CDR3 DNA: TGTGCCAGCAGTGAAACCCCCCCGTGGGGGGAAGCTGAAGCTTTCTTT
CDR3 protein: CASSETPPWGEAEAFF

CDR3 length: 15
V gene: TRBV28
J gene: TRBJ2-1
D gene: -
clone size: -
CDR3 DNA: TGTGCCAGCAGTTTGGCGGACAGTCGATGGAATGAGCAGTTCTTC
CDR3 protein: CASSLADSRWNEQFF

CDR3 length: 13
V gene: TRBV20-1
J gene: TRBJ2-7
D gene: TRBD1
clone size: -
CDR3 DNA: TGCAGTGCTGGGGACAGGCGAGCCTACGAGCAGTACTTC
CDR3 protein: CSAGDRRAYEQYF

CDR3 length: 14
V gene: TRBV20-1
J gene: TRBJ1-4
D gene: -
clone size: -
CDR3 DNA: TGCAGTGCTTTTTTGGGGTCCTCTAATGAAAAACTGTTTTTT
CDR3 protein: CSAFLGSSNEKLFF

CDR3 length: 13
V gene: TRBV20-1
J gene: TRBJ1-1
D gene: -
clone size: -
CDR3 DNA: TGCAGTGCTAGGACCACCGGGGACACTGAAGCTTTCTTT
CDR3 protein: CSARTTGDTEAFF

CDR3 length: 16
V gene: TRBV4-1
J gene: TRBJ1-1
D gene: -
clone size: -
CDR3 DNA: TGCGCCAGCAGCCAAGGGACCGGGACCGATCACACTGAAGCTTTCTTT
CDR3 protein: CASSQGTGTDHTEAFF

CDR3 length: 16
V gene: TRBV5-1
J gene: TRBJ2-7
D gene: -
clone size: -
CDR3 DNA: TGCGCCAGCAGCTTGGGATACGCGACAGCCTCCTACGAGCAGTACTTC
CDR3 protein: CASSLGYATASYEQYF

CDR3 length: 12
V gene: TRBV15
J gene: TRBJ2-7
D gene: -
clone size: -
CDR3 DNA: TGTGCCACCAGTGAGGACTCCAGCGAGCAGTACTTC
CDR3 protein: CATSEDSSEQYF

CDR3 length: 16
V gene: TRBV6-2/TRBV6-3
J gene: TRBJ1-4
D gene: -
clone size: -
CDR3 DNA: TGTGCCAGCAGCCCCTACGATCAAGGAGTCGGAGAAAAACTGTTTTTT
CDR3 protein: CASSPYDQGVGEKLFF

CDR3 length: 13
V gene: TRBV9
J gene: TRBJ1-2
D gene: -
clone size: -
CDR3 DNA: TGTGCCAGCAGCGGACATAAGGACTATGGCTACACCTTC
CDR3 protein: CASSGHKDYGYTF

CDR3 length: 16
V gene: TRBV4-1
J gene: TRBJ2-7
D gene: TRBD2
clone size: -
CDR3 DNA: TGCGCCAGCAGCCAAGTCCAGACTGGCGGGAGAGGCGAGCAGTACTTC
CDR3 protein: CASSQVQTGGRGEQYF

CDR3 length: 15
V gene: TRBV19
J gene: TRBJ2-1
D gene: TRBD1
clone size: once
CDR3 DNA: TGTGCCAGTAGTCTGGACAGGGATCCCTACAATGAGCAGTTCTTC
CDR3 protein: CASSLDRDPYNEQFF

CDR3 length: 13
V gene: TRBV11-3
J gene: TRBJ2-1
D gene: -
clone size: -
CDR3 DNA: TGTGCCAGCAGCTTATGGAGCGCCAATGAGCAGTTCTTC
CDR3 protein: CASSLWSANEQFF

CDR3 length: 15
V gene: TRBV7-2
J gene: TRBJ2-7
D gene: TRBD1
clone size: -
CDR3 DNA: TGTGCCAGCAGCTCGGGACAGGGAGAGACCTACGAGCAGTACTTC
CDR3 protein: CASSSGQGETYEQYF

CDR3 length: 14
V gene: TRBV27
J gene: TRBJ1-1
D gene: -
clone size: -
CDR3 DNA: TGTGCCAGCAGTTTTTCATCGATGAACACTGAAGCTTTCTTT
CDR3 protein: CASSFSSMNTEAFF

CDR3 length: 16
V gene: TRBV5-5
J gene: TRBJ2-2
D gene: -
clone size: -
CDR3 DNA: TGTGCCAGCACCATCGACAGTTACGCGAACACCGGGGAGCTGTTTTTT
CDR3 protein: CASTIDSYANTGELFF

CDR3 length: 14
V gene: TRBV3-1
J gene: TRBJ1-1
D gene: -
clone size: -
CDR3 DNA: TGTGCCAGCACCACACCGGGGCGCAACACTGAAGCTTTCTTT
CDR3 protein: CASTTPGRNTEAFF

CDR3 length: 14
V gene: TRBV5-6
J gene: TRBJ2-7
D gene: TRBD1
clone size: once
CDR3 DNA: TGTGCCAGCAGCTGGACAGGTCCTACCTACGAGCAGTACTTC
CDR3 protein: CASSWTGPTYEQYF

CDR3 length: 15
V gene: TRBV5-1
J gene: TRBJ2-7
D gene: -
clone size: -
CDR3 DNA: TGCGCCAGCAGCACCGGAGGCAGGGGACCCTACGAGCAGTACTTC
CDR3 protein: CASSTGGRGPYEQYF

CDR3 length: 10
V gene: TRBV7-9
J gene: TRBJ2-1
D gene: -
clone size: -
CDR3 DNA: TGTGCCAGCAGCACAGTTGAGCAGTTCTTC
CDR3 protein: CASSTVEQFF

CDR3 length: 15
V gene: TRBV12-3/TRBV12-4
J gene: TRBJ2-2
D gene: -
clone size: -
CDR3 DNA: TGTGCCAGCAGTTTTCAGGGTAGGAACACCGGGGAGCTGTTTTTT
CDR3 protein: CASSFQGRNTGELFF

CDR3 length: 17
V gene: TRBV10-2
J gene: TRBJ2-7
D gene: -
clone size: -
CDR3 DNA: TGCGCCAGCAGTCACATACCCCCGGGCAGGCCCCCCTACGAGCAGTACTTC
CDR3 protein: CASSHIPPGRPPYEQYF

CDR3 length: 15
V gene: TRBV4-1
J gene: TRBJ1-6
D gene: TRBD1
clone size: -
CDR3 DNA: TGCGCCAGCAGCCAACAAGGGACAGACAATTCACCCCTCCACTTT
CDR3 protein: CASSQQGTDNSPLHF

CDR3 length: 20
V gene: TRBV24-1
J gene: TRBJ1-3
D gene: -
clone size: -
CDR3 DNA: TGTGCCACCAGTGACAAATCCGACCAAGAGGGGAAATTATATGGAAACACCATATATTTT
CDR3 protein: CATSDKSDQEGKLYGNTIYF

CDR3 length: 16
V gene: TRBV11-2
J gene: TRBJ2-7
D gene: TRBD1
clone size: once
CDR3 DNA: TGTGCCAGCAGCCTTAGCATGGACAGGGGTTTGCCGGTGGGGTACTTC
CDR3 protein: CASSLSMDRGLPVGYF

CDR3 length: 14
V gene: TRBV27
J gene: TRBJ2-7
D gene: -
clone size: few
CDR3 DNA: TGTGCCAGCAGTTTAAGGGCAGGGGCCTACGAGCAGTACTTC
CDR3 protein: CASSLRAGAYEQYF

CDR3 length: 15
V gene: TRBV5-1
J gene: TRBJ2-1
D gene: -
clone size: -
CDR3 DNA: TGCGCCAGCAGCCAGGAGAATCACTCCTACAATGAGCAGTTCTTC
CDR3 protein: CASSQENHSYNEQFF

CDR3 length: 14
V gene: TRBV5-1
J gene: TRBJ1-1
D gene: -
clone size: -
CDR3 DNA: TGCGCCAGCAGCCGACCCACAGGGAACACTGAAGCTTTCTTT
CDR3 protein: CASSRPTGNTEAFF

CDR3 length: 14
V gene: TRBV6-5
J gene: TRBJ1-2
D gene: -
clone size: -
CDR3 DNA: TGTGCCAGCAGGGCCCAGGAGGGTAACTATGGCTACACCTTC
CDR3 protein: CASRAQEGNYGYTF

CDR3 length: 14
V gene: TRBV29-1
J gene: TRBJ1-1
D gene: TRBD1
clone size: once
CDR3 DNA: TGCAGCGTTGTACCGGGACAGGGGAACACTGAAGCTTTCTTT
CDR3 protein: CSVVPGQGNTEAFF

CDR3 length: 14
V gene: TRBV5-4
J gene: TRBJ2-7
D gene: TRBD2
clone size: -
CDR3 DNA: TGTGCCAGCAGCTTGACTAGCGGGACTGACGAGCAGTACTTC
CDR3 protein: CASSLTSGTDEQYF

CDR3 length: 19
V gene: TRBV4-1
J gene: TRBJ2-3
D gene: TRBD2
clone size: -
CDR3 DNA: TGCGCCAGCAGCCAAGGAATTAGCGGGACCTTTACTAGCACAGATACGCAGTATTTT
CDR3 protein: CASSQGISGTFTSTDTQYF

CDR3 length: 17
V gene: TRBV14
J gene: TRBJ2-2
D gene: -
clone size: -
CDR3 DNA: TGTGCCAGCAGCCAAGAGTTGAGATCCGCGAACACCGGGGAGCTGTTTTTT
CDR3 protein: CASSQELRSANTGELFF

CDR3 length: 11
V gene: TRBV7-9
J gene: TRBJ2-7
D gene: -
clone size: -
CDR3 DNA: TGTGCCAGCAGCAAGGGACCCGAGCAGTACTTC
CDR3 protein: CASSKGPEQYF

CDR3 length: 17
V gene: TRBV24-1
J gene: TRBJ2-1
D gene: TRBD2
clone size: -
CDR3 DNA: TGTGCCACCAGTGCCCCGGGACTAGCGGGAGGGCCGGATGAGCAGTTCTTC
CDR3 protein: CATSAPGLAGGPDEQFF

CDR3 length: 13
V gene: TRBV27
J gene: TRBJ1-5
D gene: -
clone size: -
CDR3 DNA: TGTGCCAGCAGCTTATTCTCATCGTGGCCCCAGCATTTT
CDR3 protein: CASSLFSSWPQHF

CDR3 length: 15
V gene: TRBV4-1
J gene: TRBJ2-7
D gene: TRBD2
clone size: -
CDR3 DNA: TGCGCCAGCAGCCAAGGCCCTAGCGGGAACGACGAGCAGTACTTC
CDR3 protein: CASSQGPSGNDEQYF

CDR3 length: 14
V gene: TRBV7-9
J gene: TRBJ2-7
D gene: -
clone size: few
CDR3 DNA: TGTGCCAGCAGCGGACAGACCGATACCTACGAGCAGTACTTC
CDR3 protein: CASSGQTDTYEQYF

CDR3 length: 16
V gene: TRBV3-1
J gene: TRBJ2-2
D gene: -
clone size: once
CDR3 DNA: TGTGCCAGCAGCCAAGATTCTAGGACGTACACCGGGGAGCTGTTTTTT
CDR3 protein: CASSQDSRTYTGELFF

CDR3 length: 11
V gene: TRBV27
J gene: TRBJ2-7
D gene: -
clone size: few
CDR3 DNA: TGTGCCAGCAGTTTTGAGGGGGAGCAGTACTTC
CDR3 protein: CASSFEGEQYF

CDR3 length: 15
V gene: TRBV19
J gene: TRBJ2-7
D gene: TRBD1
clone size: -
CDR3 DNA: TGTGCCAGTAGTATAGGCACAGGGGACCACTACGAGCAGTACTTC
CDR3 protein: CASSIGTGDHYEQYF

CDR3 length: 14
V gene: TRBV6-1
J gene: TRBJ2-1
D gene: TRBD2
clone size: few
CDR3 DNA: TGTGCCAGCAGTGGGCTAGCGGGAGGTAATGAGCAGTTCTTC
CDR3 protein: CASSGLAGGNEQFF

CDR3 length: 15
V gene: TRBV27
J gene: TRBJ1-1
D gene: -
clone size: -
CDR3 DNA: TGTGCCAGCAGTTCGAGCAGGGGCGGTTTGACTGAAGCTTTCTTT
CDR3 protein: CASSSSRGGLTEAFF

CDR3 length: 13
V gene: TRBV7-3
J gene: TRBJ1-1
D gene: -
clone size: -
CDR3 DNA: TGTGCCAGCAGCCCATACACGGTGGGCGAAGCTTTCTTT
CDR3 protein: CASSPYTVGEAFF